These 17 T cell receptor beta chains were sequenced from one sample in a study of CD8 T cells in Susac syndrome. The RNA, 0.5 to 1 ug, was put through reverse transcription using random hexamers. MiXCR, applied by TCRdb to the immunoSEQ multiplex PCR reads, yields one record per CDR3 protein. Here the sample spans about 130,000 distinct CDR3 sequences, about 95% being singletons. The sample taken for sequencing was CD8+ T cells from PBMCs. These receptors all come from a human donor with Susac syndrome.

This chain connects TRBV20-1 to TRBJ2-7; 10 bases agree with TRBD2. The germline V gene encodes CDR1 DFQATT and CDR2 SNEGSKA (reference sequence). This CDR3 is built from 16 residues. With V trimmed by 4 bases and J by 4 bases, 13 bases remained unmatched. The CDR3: CSATNPGASGSYEQYF. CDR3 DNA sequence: TGCAGTGCTACCAACCCGGGCGCTAGCGGGAGTTACGAGCAGTACTTC.

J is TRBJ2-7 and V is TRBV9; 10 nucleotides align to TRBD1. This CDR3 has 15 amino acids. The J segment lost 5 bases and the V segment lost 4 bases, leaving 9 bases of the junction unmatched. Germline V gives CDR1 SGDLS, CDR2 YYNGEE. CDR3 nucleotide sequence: TGTGCCAGCAGCACGGGACAGGGGTTATCCGACGAGCAGTACTTC. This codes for CASSTGQGLSDEQYF.

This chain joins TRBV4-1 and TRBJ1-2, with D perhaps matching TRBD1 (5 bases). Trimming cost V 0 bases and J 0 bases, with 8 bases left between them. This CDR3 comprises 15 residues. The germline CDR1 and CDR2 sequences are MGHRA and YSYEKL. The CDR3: CASSQEWGANYGYTF. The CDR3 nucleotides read TGCGCCAGCAGCCAAGAATGGGGGGCTAACTATGGCTACACCTTC.

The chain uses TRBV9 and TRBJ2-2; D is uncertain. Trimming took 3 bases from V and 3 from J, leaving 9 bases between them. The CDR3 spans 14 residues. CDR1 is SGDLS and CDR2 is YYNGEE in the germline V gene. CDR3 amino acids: CASSADGDTGELFF. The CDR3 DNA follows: TGTGCCAGCAGCGCGGACGGAGACACCGGGGAGCTGTTTTTT.

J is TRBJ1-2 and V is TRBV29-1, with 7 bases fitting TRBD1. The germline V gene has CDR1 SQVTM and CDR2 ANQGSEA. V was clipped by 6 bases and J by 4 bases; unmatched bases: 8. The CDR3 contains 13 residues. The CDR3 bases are TGCAGCGTCAGAGACAGGGATACCTATGGCTACACCTTC. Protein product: CSVRDRDTYGYTF. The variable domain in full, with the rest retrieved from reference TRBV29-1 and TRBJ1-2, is SAVISQKPSRDICQRGTSLTIQCQVDSQVTMMFWYRQQPGQSLTLIATANQGSEATYESGFVIDKFPISRPNLTFSTLTVSNMSPEDSSIYLCSVRDRDTYGYTFGSGTRLTVV.

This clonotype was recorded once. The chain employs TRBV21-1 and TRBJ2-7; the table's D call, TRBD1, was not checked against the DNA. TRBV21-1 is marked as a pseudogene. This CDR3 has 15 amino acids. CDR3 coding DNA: TGTGCCAGCAGGGATATGGGACGCCTGACCTACGAGCAGTACTTC. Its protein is CASRDMGRLTYEQYF.

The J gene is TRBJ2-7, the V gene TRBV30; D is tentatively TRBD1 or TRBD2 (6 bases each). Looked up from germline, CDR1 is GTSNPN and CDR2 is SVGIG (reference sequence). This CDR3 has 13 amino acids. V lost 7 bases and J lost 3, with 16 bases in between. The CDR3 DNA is TGTGCCTCAAGGGGGGAGCCTAACTACGAGCAGTACTTC. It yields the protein CASRGEPNYEQYF.

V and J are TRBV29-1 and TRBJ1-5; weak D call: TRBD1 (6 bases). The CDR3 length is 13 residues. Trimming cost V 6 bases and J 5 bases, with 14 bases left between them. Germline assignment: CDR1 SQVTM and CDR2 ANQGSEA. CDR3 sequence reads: CSVAGDIDQPQHF. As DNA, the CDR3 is TGCAGCGTCGCTGGGGACATAGATCAGCCCCAGCATTTT.

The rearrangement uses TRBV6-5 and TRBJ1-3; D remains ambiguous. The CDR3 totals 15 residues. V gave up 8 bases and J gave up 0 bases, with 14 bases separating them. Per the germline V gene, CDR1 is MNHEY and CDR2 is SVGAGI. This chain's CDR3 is CASSSYGPSGNTIYF. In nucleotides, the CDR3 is TGTGCCAGCTCCTCCTATGGCCCCTCTGGAAACACCATATATTTT.

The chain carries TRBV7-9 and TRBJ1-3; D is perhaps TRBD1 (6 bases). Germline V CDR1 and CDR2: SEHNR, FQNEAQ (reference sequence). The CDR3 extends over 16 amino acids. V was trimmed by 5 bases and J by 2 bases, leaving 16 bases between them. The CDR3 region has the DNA TGTGCCAGCAGCCCCCCCTGGACAGTCCCTGGAAACACCATATATTTT. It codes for CASSPPWTVPGNTIYF.

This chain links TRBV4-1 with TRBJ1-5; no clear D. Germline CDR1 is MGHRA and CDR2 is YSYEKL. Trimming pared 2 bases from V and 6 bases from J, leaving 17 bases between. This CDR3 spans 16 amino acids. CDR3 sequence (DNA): TGCGCCAGCAGCCAAAACGCAGACGGTAGTGGTCAGCCCCAGCATTTT. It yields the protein CASSQNADGSGQPQHF.

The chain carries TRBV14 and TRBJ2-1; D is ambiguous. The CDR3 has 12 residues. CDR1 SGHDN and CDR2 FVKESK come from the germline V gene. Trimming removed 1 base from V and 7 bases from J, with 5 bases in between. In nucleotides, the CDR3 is TGTGCCAGCAGCCAAGTAGGGAATGAGCAGTTCTTC. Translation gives CASSQVGNEQFF.

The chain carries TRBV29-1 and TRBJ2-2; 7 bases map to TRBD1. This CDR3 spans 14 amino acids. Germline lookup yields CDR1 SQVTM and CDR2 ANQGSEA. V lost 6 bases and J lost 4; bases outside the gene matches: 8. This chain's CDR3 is CSVDLTGATGELFF. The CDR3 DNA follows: TGCAGCGTCGACCTTACAGGGGCCACCGGGGAGCTGTTTTTT.

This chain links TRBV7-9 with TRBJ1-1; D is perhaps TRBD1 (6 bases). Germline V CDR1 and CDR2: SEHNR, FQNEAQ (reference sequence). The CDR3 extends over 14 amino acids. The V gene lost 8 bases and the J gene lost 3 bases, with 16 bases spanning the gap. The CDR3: CASHLTGRDTEAFF. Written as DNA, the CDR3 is TGTGCCAGCCATCTCACAGGGAGGGACACTGAAGCTTTCTTT. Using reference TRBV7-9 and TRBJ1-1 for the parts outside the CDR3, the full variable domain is DTGVSQNPRHKITKRGQNVTFRCDPISEHNRLYWYRQTLGQGPEFLTYFQNEAQLEKSRLLSDRFSAERPKGSFSTLEIQRTEQGDSAMYLCASHLTGRDTEAFFGQGTRLTVV.

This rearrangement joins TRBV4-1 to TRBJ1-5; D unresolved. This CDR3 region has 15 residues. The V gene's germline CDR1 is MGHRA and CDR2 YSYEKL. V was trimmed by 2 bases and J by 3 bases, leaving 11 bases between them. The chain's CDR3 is CASSQHSTVNQPQHF. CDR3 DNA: TGCGCCAGCAGCCAACATTCAACGGTCAATCAGCCCCAGCATTTT.

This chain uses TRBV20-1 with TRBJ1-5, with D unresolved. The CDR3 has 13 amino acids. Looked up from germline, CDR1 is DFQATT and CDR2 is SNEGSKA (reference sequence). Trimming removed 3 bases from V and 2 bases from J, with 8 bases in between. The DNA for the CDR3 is TGCAGTGCTAGGGACGCTGGCAATCAGCCCCAGCATTTT. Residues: CSARDAGNQPQHF.

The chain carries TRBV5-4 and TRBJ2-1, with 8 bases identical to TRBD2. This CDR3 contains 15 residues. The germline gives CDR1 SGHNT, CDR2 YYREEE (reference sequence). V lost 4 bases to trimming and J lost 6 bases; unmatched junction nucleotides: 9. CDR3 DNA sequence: TGTGCCAGCAGCGGAGGGGTAGCGGGGCTCAATGAGCAGTTCTTC. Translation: CASSGGVAGLNEQFF.